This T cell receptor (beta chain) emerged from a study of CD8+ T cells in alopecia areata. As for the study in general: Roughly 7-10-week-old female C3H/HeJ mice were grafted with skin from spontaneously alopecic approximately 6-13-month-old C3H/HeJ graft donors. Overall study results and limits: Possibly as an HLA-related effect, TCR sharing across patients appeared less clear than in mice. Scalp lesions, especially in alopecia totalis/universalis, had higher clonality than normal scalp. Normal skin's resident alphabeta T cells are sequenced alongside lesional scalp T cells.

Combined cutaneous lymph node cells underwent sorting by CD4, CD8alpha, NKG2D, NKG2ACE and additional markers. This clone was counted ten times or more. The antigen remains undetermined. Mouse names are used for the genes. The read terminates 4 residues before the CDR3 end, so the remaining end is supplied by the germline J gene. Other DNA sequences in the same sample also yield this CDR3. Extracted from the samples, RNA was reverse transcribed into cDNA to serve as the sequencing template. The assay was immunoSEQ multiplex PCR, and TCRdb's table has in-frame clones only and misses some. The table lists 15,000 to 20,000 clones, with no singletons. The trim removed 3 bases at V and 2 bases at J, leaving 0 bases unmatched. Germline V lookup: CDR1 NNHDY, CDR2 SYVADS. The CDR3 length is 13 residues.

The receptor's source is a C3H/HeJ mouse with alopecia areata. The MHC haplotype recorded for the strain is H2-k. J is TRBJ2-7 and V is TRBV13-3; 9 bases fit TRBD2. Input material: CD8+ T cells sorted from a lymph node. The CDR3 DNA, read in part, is TGTGCCAGCAGTGCTGGGGGGGCCTAT. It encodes CASSAGGAY. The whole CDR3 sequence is CASSAGGAYEQYF.